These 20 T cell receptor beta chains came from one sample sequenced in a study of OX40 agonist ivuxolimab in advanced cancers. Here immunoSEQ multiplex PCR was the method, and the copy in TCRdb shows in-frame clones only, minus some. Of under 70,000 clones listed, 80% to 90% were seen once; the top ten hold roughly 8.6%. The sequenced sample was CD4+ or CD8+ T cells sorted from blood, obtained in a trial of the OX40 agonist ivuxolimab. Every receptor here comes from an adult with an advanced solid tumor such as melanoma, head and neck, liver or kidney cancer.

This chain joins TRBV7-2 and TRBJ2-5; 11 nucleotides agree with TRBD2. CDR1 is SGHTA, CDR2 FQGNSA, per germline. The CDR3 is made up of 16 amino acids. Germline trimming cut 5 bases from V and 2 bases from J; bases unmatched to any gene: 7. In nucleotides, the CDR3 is TGTGCCAGCAGCCCAAGGACTAGCGGGTCTCAAGAGACCCAGTACTTC. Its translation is CASSPRTSGSQETQYF.

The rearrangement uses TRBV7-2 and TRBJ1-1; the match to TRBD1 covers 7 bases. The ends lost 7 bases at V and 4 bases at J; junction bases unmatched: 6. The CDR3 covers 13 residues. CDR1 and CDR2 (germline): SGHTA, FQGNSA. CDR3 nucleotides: TGTGCCAGCACGAAGGACAGGACCACTGAAGCTTTCTTT. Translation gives CASTKDRTTEAFF.

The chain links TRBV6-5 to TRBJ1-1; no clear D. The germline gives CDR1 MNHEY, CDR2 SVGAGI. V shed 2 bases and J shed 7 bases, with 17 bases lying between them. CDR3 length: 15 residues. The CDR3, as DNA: TGTGCCAGCAGTTACACGTCTCAACAGCTCTATGAAGCTTTCTTT. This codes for CASSYTSQQLYEAFF.

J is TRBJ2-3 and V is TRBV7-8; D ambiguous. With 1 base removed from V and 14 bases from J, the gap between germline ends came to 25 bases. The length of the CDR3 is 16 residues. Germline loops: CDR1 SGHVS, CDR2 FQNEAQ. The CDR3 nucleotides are TGTGCCAGCAGCTTAGGAGCCCCATCAATATCCGGAGAGCGGTATTTT. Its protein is CASSLGAPSISGERYF.

The CDR3 sequence: CASSFLGEGKLFF. In DNA form, the CDR3 reads TGTGCCAGCAGTTTCCTGGGGGAAGGAAAACTGTTTTTT. The chain uses TRBV6-6 and TRBJ1-4, with a possible D match to TRBD1 (5 bases). CDR1 and CDR2 (germline): MNHNY, SVGAGI (reference sequence). CDR3 size: 13 residues. Trimming left V 4 bases short and J 10 bases short, with 13 bases between.

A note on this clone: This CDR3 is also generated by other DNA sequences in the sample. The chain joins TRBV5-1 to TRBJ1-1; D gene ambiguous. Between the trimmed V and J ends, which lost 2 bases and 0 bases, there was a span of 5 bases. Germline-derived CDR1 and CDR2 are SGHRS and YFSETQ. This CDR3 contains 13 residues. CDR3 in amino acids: CASSFTVNTEAFF. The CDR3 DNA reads TGCGCCAGCAGCTTTACAGTGAACACTGAAGCTTTCTTT.

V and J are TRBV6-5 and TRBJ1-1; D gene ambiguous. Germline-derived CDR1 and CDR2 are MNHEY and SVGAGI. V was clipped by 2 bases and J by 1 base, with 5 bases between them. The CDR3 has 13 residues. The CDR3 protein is CASSYRRNTEAFF. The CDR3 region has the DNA TGTGCCAGCAGTTACCGAAGGAACACTGAAGCTTTCTTT.

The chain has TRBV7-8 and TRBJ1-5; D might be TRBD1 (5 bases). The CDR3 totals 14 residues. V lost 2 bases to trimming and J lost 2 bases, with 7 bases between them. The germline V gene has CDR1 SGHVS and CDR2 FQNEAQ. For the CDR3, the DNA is TGTGCCAGCAGCTTACTGGGACGCAATCAGCCCCAGCATTTT. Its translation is CASSLLGRNQPQHF.

CDR3 in DNA: TGTGCCAGCAGCTTCGCAGGTTGGGAATATGGCTACACCTTC. Its protein product is CASSFAGWEYGYTF. This chain uses TRBV5-4 with TRBJ1-2; D remains unclear. Trimming took 2 bases from V and 5 from J, leaving 13 bases between them. Germline loops: CDR1 SGHNT, CDR2 YYREEE (reference sequence). The CDR3 contains 14 residues.

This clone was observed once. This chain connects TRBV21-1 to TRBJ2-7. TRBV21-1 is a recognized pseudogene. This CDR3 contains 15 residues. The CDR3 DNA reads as TGTGCCAGCAGCTCGCTGGGCCCGAAGGAGCGCGAGCAGTACTTC. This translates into CASSSLGPKEREQYF.

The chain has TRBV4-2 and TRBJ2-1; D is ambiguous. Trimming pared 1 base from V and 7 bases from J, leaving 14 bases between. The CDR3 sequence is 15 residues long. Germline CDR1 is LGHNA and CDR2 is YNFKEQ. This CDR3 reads CASSQGPAGLNEQFF. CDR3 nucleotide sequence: TGTGCCAGCAGCCAAGGACCGGCCGGGCTAAATGAGCAGTTCTTC.

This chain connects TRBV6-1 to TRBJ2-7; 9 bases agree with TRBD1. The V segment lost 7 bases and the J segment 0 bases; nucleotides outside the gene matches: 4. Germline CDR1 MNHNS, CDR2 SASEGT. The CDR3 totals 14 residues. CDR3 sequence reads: CASNWDRASYEQYF. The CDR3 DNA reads TGTGCCAGCAACTGGGACAGGGCCTCCTACGAGCAGTACTTC.

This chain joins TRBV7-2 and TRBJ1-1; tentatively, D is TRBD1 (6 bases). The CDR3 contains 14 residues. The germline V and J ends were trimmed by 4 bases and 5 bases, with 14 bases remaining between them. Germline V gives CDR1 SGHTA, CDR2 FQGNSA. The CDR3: CASSSLGGRTEAFF. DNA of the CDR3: TGTGCCAGCAGCTCTTTAGGGGGGCGTACTGAAGCTTTCTTT.

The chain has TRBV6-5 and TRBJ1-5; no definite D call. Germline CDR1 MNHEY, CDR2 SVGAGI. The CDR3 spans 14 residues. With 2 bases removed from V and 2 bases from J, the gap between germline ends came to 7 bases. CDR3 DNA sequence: TGTGCCAGCAGTTACGGCATGGGCAATCAGCCCCAGCATTTT. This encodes CASSYGMGNQPQHF.

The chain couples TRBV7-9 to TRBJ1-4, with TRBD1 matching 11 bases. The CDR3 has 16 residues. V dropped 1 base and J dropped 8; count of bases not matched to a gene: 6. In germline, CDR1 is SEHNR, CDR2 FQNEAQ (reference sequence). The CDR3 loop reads CASSLGDRGVEEKLFF. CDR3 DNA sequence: TGTGCCAGCAGCTTAGGGGACAGGGGGGTAGAAGAAAAACTGTTTTTT.

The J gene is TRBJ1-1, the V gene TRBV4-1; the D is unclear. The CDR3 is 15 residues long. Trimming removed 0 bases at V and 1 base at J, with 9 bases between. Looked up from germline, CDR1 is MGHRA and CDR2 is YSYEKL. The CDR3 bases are TGCGCCAGCAGCCAAGATCACTTGGAGAACACTGAAGCTTTCTTT. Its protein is CASSQDHLENTEAFF.

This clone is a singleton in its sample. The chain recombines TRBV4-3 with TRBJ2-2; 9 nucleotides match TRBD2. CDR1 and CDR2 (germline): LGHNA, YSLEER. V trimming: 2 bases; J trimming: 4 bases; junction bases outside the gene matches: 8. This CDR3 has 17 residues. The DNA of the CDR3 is TGCGCCAGCAGCCAAACGTTCGGCGGGGGGGCCACCGGGGAGCTGTTTTTT. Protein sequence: CASSQTFGGGATGELFF.

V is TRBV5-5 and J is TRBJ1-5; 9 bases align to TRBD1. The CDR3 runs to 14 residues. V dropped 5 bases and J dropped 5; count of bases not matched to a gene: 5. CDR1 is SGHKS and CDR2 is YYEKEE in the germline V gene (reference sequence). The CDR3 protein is CASSVTGGDQPQHF. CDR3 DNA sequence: TGTGCCAGCAGTGTGACAGGGGGGGATCAGCCCCAGCATTTT.

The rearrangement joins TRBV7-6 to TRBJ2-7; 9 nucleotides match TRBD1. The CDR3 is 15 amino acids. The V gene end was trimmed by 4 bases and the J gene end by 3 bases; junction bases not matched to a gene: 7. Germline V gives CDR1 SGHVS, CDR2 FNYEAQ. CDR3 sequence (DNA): TGTGCCAGCAGCTCGCCGACAGGGGGTGTCTACGAGCAGTACTTC. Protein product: CASSSPTGGVYEQYF.

This CDR3 reads CASRQGNGEQYF. CDR3 DNA: TGTGCCAGCCGTCAGGGGAATGGCGAGCAGTACTTC. The chain combines TRBV2 with TRBJ2-7; tentatively, D is TRBD1 (6 bases). The CDR3 totals 12 residues. Germline V gene sequence: CDR1 SNHLY, CDR2 FYNNEI. Trimming removed 8 bases from V and 6 bases from J, with 14 bases in between.